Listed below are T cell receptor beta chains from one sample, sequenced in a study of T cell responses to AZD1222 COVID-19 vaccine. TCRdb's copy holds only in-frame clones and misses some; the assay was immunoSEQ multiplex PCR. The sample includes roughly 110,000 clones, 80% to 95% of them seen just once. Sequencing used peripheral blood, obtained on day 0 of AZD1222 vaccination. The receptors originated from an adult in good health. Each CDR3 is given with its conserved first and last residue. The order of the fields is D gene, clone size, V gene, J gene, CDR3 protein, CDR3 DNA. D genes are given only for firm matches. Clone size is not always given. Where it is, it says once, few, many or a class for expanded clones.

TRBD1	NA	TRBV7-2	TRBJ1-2	CASSPRQGYTNYGYTF	TGTGCCAGCAGCCCTAGACAGGGCTACACTAACTATGGCTACACCTTC
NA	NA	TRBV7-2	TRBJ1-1	CASSLGGVTEAFF	TGTGCCAGCAGCTTAGGAGGGGTGACTGAAGCTTTCTTT
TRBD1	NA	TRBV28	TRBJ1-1	CASSLGWTGWESNTEAFF	TGTGCCAGCAGTTTAGGTTGGACAGGCTGGGAATCGAACACTGAAGCTTTCTTT
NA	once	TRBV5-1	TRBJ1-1	CASSLDRVEWTEAFF	TGCGCCAGCAGCTTGGACAGGGTGGAATGGACTGAAGCTTTCTTT
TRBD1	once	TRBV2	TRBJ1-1	CASRADRGRNTEAFF	TGTGCCAGCAGGGCAGACAGGGGGCGGAACACTGAAGCTTTCTTT
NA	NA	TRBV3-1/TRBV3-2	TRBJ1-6	CASSQGPLGGTSPLHF	TGTGCCAGCAGCCAAGGACCCCTGGGGGGGACTTCACCCCTCCACTTT
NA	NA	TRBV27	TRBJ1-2	CASSLSGEEGYTF	TGTGCCAGCAGTTTATCAGGGGAGGAGGGTTACACCTTC
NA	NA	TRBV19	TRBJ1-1	CASSRGGTEAFF	TGTGCCAGTAGCCGAGGAGGAACTGAAGCTTTCTTT
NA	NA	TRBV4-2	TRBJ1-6	CASSQVNSPLHF	TGTGCCAGCAGCCAAGTTAATTCACCCCTCCACTTT
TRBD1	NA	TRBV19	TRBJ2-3	CASSVRDSFTDTQYF	TGTGCCAGTAGTGTCCGGGACAGTTTCACAGATACGCAGTATTTT
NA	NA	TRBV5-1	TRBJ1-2	CASSLAQASYGYTF	TGCGCCAGCAGCTTGGCGCAGGCTTCCTATGGCTACACCTTC
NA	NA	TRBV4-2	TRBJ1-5	CASSQESGGGQPQHF	TGTGCCAGCAGCCAAGAATCGGGGGGCGGTCAGCCCCAGCATTTT
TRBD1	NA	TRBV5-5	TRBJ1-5	CASSLTRGREDQPQHF	TGTGCCAGCAGCTTGACCAGGGGGCGTGAGGATCAGCCCCAGCATTTT
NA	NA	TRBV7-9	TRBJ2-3	CASSRQDSTDTQYF	TGTGCCAGCAGCCGACAGGACAGCACAGATACGCAGTATTTT
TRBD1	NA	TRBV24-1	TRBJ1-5	CATSQRGQGDQPQHF	TGTGCCACCAGTCAAAGAGGACAGGGCGATCAGCCCCAGCATTTT
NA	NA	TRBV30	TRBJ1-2	CAWSEQDTGYTF	TGTGCCTGGAGTGAACAGGATACTGGCTACACCTTC
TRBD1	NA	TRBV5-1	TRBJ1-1	CASSPHDRAQTEAFF	TGCGCCAGCAGTCCACACGACAGGGCGCAAACTGAAGCTTTCTTT
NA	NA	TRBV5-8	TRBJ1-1	CASSLFENTEAFF	TGTGCCAGCAGCTTGTTTGAAAACACTGAAGCTTTCTTT
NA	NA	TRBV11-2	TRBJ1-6	CASSLDLSTPLHF	TGTGCCAGCAGCTTAGATCTCTCTACACCCCTCCACTTT
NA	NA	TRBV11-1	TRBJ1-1	CASTNYAIMNTEAFF	TGTGCCAGCACCAACTACGCTATTATGAACACTGAAGCTTTCTTT
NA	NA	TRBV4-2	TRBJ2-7	CASSQDGGTYEQYF	TGTGCCAGCAGCCAAGACGGGGGAACCTACGAGCAGTACTTC
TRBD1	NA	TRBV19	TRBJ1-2	CASSIAGGVGYTF	TGTGCCAGTAGTATCGCAGGGGGCGTGGGCTACACCTTC
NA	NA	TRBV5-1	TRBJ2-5	CASSDSETQYF	TGCGCCAGCAGCGACAGTGAGACCCAGTACTTC
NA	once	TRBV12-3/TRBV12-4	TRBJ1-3	CASSLSGNTIYF	TGTGCCAGCAGCCTTAGTGGAAACACCATATATTTT
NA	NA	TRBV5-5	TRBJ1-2	CASSLRSRTLLENYGYTF	TGTGCCAGCAGCTTGAGAAGTAGGACTCTCCTTGAGAACTATGGCTACACCTTC
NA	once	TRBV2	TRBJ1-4	CASRRDPTNEKLFF	TGTGCCAGCAGGCGGGATCCAACTAATGAAAAACTGTTTTTT
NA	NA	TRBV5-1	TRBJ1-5	CASSLDSYSNQPQHF	TGCGCCAGCAGCTTGGACAGCTATAGCAATCAGCCCCAGCATTTT
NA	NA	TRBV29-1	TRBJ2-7	CSVVWRGHSYEQYF	TGCAGCGTTGTATGGAGGGGGCACTCCTACGAGCAGTACTTC
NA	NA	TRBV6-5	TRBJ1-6	CASRSQGGWNSPLHF	TGTGCCAGCAGATCCCAGGGAGGGTGGAATTCACCCCTCCACTTT
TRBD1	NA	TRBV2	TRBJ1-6	CASSGGQTVNSPLHF	TGTGCCAGCAGTGGGGGACAGACGGTAAATTCACCCCTCCACTTT
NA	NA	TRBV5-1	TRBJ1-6	CASSLAGSNSPLHF	TGCGCCAGCAGCTTGGCAGGAAGCAATTCACCCCTCCACTTT
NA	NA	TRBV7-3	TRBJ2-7	CASSLVSGLSSYEQYF	TGTGCCAGCAGCTTAGTTTCAGGGTTAAGCTCCTACGAGCAGTACTTC
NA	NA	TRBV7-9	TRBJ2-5	CASREEETQYF	TGTGCCAGCAGGGAGGAGGAGACCCAGTACTTC
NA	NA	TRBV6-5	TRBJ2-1	CASRVDRGTYYEQFF	TGTGCCAGCAGAGTAGACCGGGGGACCTACTATGAGCAGTTCTTC
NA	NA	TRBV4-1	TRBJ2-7	CASSQITGSYYEQYF	TGCGCCAGCAGCCAGATAACAGGGTCTTACTACGAGCAGTACTTC
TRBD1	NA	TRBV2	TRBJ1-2	CASRTSGGDGYTF	TGTGCCAGCAGGACGTCAGGGGGGGATGGCTACACCTTC
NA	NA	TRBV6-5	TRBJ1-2	CASSPGTYYGYTF	TGTGCCAGCAGTCCCGGGACATACTATGGCTACACCTTC
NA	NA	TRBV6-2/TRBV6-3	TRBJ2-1	CASSYSRGAHEQFF	TGTGCCAGCAGTTACTCAAGGGGCGCCCATGAGCAGTTCTTC
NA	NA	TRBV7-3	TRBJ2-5	CASSETGKFGTQYF	TGTGCCAGCAGCGAAACAGGGAAGTTCGGGACCCAGTACTTC
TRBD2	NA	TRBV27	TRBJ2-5	CASSSLTSGGRETQYF	TGTGCCAGCAGTTCCTTGACTAGCGGGGGGCGGGAGACCCAGTACTTC